Sequencing of this T cell receptor (beta chain) was carried out in a study of tumor and adjacent non-tumor tissue in lung cancer. Study-level background: There were some 11 adenocarcinoma, 2 squamous cell carcinoma and 1 small cell lung cancer cases. Approximately 4 million productive TCRbeta reads were obtained per sample on average. Whole-study results and caveats: In normal lung, the top 100 clones were significantly more dominant than in tumor.

The CDR3 runs to 13 residues. Germline-derived CDR1 and CDR2 are DFQATT and SNEGSKA (reference sequence). With respect to this clonotype: Its antigen is not identified. A junction boundary mismatches the germline segment, possibly from a read error.

This sample's RNA came from whole unsorted tissue. TCRbeta libraries were built with three rounds of nested PCR, modified from ARM-PCR. One entry per CDR3 protein results from TCRdb running MiXCR on the multiplex PCR reads. The table has roughly 81,000 distinct CDR3 sequences, more than 60% seen once. This rearrangement joins TRBV20-1 to TRBJ1-5; no reliable D call. This TCR was recovered from a man between 70 and 80 years old with non-small cell lung cancer. The sample consisted of lung tumor tissue. Here the CDR3 DNA reads TGTAGTGCTAGTGCCGATAGCAATCAGCCCCAGCATTTT. It specifies CSASADSNQPQHF.